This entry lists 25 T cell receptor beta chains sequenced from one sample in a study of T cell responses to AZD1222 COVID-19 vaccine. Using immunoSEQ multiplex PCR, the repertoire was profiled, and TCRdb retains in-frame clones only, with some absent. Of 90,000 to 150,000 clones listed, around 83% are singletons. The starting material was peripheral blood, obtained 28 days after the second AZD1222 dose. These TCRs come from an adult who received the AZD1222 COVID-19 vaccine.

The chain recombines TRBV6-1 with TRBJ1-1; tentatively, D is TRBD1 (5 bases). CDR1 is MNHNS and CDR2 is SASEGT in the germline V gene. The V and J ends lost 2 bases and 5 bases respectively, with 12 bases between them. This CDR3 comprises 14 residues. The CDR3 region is CASSEWSGRTEAFF. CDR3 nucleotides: TGTGCCAGCAGTGAATGGTCAGGGCGAACTGAAGCTTTCTTT.

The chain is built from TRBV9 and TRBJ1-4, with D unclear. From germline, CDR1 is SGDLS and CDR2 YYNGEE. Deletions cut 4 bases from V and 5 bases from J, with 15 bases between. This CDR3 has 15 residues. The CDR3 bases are TGTGCCAGCAGCCCGCGGCCAAACAAAAATGAAAAACTGTTTTTT. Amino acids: CASSPRPNKNEKLFF. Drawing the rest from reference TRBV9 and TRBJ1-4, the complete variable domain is DSGVTQTPKHLITATGQRVTLRCSPRSGDLSVYWYQQSLDQGLQFLIQYYNGEERAKGNILERFSAQQFPDLHSELNLSSLELGDSALYFCASSPRPNKNEKLFFGSGTQLSVL.

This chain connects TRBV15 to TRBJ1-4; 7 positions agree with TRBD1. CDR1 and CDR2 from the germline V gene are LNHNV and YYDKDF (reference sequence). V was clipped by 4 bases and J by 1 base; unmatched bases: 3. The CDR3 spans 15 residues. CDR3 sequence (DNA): TGTGCCACCAGCATCAACAGGGGAACTAATGAAAAACTGTTTTTT. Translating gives CATSINRGTNEKLFF.

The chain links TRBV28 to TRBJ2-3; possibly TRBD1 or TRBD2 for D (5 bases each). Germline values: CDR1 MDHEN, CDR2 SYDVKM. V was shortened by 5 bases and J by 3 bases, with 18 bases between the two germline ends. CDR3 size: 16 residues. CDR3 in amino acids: CASSPPRGSGTDTQYF. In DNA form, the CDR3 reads TGTGCCAGCAGTCCCCCGAGGGGAAGTGGGACAGATACGCAGTATTTT.

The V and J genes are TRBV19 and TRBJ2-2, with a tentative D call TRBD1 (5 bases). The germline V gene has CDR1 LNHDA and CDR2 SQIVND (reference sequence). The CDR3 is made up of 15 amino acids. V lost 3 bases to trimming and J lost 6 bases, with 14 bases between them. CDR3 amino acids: CASSMPQGRSGELFF. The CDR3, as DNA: TGTGCCAGTAGTATGCCCCAGGGTAGGTCCGGGGAGCTGTTTTTT.

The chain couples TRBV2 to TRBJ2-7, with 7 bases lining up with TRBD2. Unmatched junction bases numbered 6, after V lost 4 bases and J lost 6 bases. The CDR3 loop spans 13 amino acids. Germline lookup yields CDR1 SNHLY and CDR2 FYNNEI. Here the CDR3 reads CASSGNPSGEQYF. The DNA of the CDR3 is TGTGCCAGCAGTGGAAATCCTAGCGGCGAGCAGTACTTC.

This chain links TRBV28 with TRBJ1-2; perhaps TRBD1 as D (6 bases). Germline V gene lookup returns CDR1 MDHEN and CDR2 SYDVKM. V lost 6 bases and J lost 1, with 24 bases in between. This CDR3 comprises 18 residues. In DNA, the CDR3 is TGTGCCAGCAGCCTACCCAGCTGGGGGCAGGGCCGTAACTATGGCTACACCTTC. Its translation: CASSLPSWGQGRNYGYTF.

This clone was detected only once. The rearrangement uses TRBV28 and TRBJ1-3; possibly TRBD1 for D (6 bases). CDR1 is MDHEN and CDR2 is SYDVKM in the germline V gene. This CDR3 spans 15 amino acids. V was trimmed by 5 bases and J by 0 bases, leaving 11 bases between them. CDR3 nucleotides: TGTGCCAGCAGTCTGATGGACAGCTCTGGAAACACCATATATTTT. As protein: CASSLMDSSGNTIYF.

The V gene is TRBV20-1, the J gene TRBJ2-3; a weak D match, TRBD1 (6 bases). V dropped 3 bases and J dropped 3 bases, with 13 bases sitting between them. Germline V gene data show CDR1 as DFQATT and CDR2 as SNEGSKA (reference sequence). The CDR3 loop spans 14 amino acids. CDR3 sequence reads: CSASWGQTTDTQYF. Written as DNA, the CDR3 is TGCAGTGCTAGTTGGGGGCAGACGACAGATACGCAGTATTTT.

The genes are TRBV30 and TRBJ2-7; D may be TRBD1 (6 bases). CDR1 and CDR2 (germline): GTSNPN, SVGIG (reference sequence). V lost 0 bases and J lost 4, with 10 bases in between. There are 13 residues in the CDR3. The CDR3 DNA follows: TGTGCCTGGAGTGTGGACAGTCGGTACGAGCAGTACTTC. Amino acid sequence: CAWSVDSRYEQYF.

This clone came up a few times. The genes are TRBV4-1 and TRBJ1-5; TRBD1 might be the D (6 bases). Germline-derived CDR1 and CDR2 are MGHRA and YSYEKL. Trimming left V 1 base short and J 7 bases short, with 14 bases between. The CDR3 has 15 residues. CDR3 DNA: TGCGCCAGCAGCCAAGTTCCGGGGGGCGGACAGCCCCAGCATTTT. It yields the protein CASSQVPGGGQPQHF.

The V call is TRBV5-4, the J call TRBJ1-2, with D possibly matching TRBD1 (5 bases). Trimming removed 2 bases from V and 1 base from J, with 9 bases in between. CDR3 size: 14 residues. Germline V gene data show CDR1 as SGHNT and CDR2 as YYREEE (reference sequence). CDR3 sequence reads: CASSFGGNNYGYTF. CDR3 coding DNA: TGTGCCAGCAGCTTTGGGGGGAATAACTATGGCTACACCTTC.

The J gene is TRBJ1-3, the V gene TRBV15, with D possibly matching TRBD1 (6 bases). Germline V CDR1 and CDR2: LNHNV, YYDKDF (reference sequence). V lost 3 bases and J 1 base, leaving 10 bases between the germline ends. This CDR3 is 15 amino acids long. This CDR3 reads CATSSRGGSGNTIYF. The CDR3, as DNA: TGTGCCACCAGCAGTAGAGGGGGTTCTGGAAACACCATATATTTT. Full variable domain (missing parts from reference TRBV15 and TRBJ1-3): DAMVIQNPRYQVTQFGKPVTLSCSQTLNHNVMYWYQQKSSQAPKLLFHYYDKDFNNEADTPDNFQSRRPNTSFCFLDIRSPGLGDTAMYLCATSSRGGSGNTIYFGEGSWLTVV.

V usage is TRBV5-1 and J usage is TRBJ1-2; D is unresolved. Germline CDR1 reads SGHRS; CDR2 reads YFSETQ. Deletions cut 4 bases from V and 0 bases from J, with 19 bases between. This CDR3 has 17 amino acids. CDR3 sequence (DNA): TGCGCCAGCAGCAGACGACCGGGAGAAGCTTCTAACTATGGCTACACCTTC. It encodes CASSRRPGEASNYGYTF.

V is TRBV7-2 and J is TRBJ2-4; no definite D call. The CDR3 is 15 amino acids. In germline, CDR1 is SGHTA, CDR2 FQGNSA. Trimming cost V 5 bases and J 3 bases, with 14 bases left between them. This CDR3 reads CASSPQSTGKNIQYF. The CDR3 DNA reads TGTGCCAGCAGCCCACAATCCACCGGCAAAAACATTCAGTACTTC.

The CDR3: CASSPLAMPYEQYF. The CDR3 DNA reads TGTGCCAGCAGCCCCTTAGCGATGCCCTACGAGCAGTACTTC. The chain carries TRBV11-3 and TRBJ2-7, with D perhaps TRBD2 (5 bases). The CDR3 is 14 residues long. Germline CDR1 is SGHNT and CDR2 is YENEEA. The V and J ends lost 5 bases and 2 bases respectively, with 13 bases between them.

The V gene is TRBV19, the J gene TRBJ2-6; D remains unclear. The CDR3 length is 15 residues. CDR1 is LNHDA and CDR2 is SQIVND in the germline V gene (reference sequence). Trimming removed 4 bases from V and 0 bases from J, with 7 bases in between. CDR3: CASSSQDSGANVLTF. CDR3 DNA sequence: TGTGCCAGTAGTAGCCAGGACTCTGGGGCCAACGTCCTGACTTTC.

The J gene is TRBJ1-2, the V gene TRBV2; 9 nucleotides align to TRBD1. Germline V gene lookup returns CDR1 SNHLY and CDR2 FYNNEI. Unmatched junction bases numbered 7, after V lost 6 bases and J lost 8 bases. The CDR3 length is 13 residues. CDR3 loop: CASRQGQGNGYTF. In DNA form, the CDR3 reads TGTGCCAGCAGACAGGGACAGGGTAACGGCTACACCTTC. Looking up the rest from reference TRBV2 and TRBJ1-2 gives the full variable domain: EPEVTQTPSHQVTQMGQEVILRCVPISNHLYFYWYRQILGQKVEFLVSFYNNEISEKSEIFDDQFSVERPDGSNFTLKIRSTKLEDSAMYFCASRQGQGNGYTFGSGTRLTVV.

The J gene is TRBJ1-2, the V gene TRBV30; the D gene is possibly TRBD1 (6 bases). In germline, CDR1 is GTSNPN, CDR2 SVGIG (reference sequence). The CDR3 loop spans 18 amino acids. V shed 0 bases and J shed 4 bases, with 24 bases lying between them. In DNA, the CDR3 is TGTGCCTGGAGTGTAAGAAGTACAGGGTTTGCTACTACCTATGGCTACACCTTC. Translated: CAWSVRSTGFATTYGYTF.

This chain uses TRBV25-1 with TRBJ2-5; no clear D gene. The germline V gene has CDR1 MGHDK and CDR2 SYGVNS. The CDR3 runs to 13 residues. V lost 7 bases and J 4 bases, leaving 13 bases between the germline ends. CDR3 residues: CASNEVGSETQYF. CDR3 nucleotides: TGTGCCAGCAATGAGGTCGGGTCAGAGACCCAGTACTTC. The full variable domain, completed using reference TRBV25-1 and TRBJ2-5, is EADIYQTPRYLVIGTGKKITLECSQTMGHDKMYWYQQDPGMELHLIHYSYGVNSTEKGDLSSESTVSRIRTEHFPLTLESARPSHTSQYLCASNEVGSETQYFGPGTRLLVL.

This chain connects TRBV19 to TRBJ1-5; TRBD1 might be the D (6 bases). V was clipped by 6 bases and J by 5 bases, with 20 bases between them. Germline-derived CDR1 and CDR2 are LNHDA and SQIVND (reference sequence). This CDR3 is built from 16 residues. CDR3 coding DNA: TGTGCCAGTAGGGCAGGGGCCTCCAAACCCTATCAGCCCCAGCATTTT. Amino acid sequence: CASRAGASKPYQPQHF.

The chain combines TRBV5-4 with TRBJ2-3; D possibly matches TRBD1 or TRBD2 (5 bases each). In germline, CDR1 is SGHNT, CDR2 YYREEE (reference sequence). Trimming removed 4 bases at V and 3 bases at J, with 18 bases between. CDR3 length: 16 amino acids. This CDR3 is CASSPGRISGTDTQYF. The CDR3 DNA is TGTGCCAGCAGCCCAGGGAGAATAAGCGGAACAGATACGCAGTATTTT. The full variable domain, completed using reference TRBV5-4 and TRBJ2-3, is ETGVTQSPTHLIKTRGQQVTLRCSSQSGHNTVSWYQQALGQGPQFIFQYYREEENGRGNFPPRFSGLQFPNYSSELNVNALELDDSALYLCASSPGRISGTDTQYFGPGTRLTVL.

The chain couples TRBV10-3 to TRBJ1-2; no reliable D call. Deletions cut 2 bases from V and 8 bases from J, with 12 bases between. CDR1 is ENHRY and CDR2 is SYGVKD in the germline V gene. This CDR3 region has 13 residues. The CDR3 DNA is TGTGCCATCAGTGAGGGAGGGAGTTGGGGCTACACCTTC. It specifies CAISEGGSWGYTF.

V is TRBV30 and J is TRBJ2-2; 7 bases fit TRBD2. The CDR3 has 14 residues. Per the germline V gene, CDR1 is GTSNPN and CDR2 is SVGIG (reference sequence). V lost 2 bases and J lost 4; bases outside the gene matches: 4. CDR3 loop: CAWSQRGPTGELFF. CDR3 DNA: TGTGCCTGGAGTCAGCGGGGCCCCACCGGGGAGCTGTTTTTT.

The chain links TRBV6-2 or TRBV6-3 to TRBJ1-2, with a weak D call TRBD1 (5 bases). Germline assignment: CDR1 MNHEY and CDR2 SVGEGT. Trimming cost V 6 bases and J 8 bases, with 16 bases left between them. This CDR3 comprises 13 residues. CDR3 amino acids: CASSFAQVFGYTF. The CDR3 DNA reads TGTGCCAGCAGCTTCGCACAGGTCTTCGGCTACACCTTC.